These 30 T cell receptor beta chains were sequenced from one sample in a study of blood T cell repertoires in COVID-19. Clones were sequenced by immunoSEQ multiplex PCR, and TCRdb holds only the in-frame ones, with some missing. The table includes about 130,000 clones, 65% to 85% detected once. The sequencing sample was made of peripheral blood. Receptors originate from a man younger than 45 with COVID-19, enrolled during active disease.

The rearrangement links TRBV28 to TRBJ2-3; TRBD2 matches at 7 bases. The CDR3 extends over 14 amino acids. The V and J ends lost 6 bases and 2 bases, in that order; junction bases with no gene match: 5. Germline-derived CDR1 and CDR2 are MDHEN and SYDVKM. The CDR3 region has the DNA TGTGCCAGCAGGCACGGGGACTACACAGATACGCAGTATTTT. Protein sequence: CASRHGDYTDTQYF.

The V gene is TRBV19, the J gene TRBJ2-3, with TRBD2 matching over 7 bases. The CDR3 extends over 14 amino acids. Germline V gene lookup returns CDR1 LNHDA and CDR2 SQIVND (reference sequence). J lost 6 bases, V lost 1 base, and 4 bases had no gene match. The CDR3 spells CASSIGRGLDTQYF. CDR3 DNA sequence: TGTGCCAGTAGTATAGGGCGGGGGTTGGATACGCAGTATTTT.

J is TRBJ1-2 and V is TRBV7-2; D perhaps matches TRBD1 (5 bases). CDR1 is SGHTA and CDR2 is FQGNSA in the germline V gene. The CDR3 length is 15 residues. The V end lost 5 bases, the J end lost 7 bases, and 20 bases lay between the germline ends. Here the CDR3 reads CASSEANPGTAGYTF. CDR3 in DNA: TGTGCCAGCAGCGAAGCCAACCCCGGGACTGCTGGCTACACCTTC.

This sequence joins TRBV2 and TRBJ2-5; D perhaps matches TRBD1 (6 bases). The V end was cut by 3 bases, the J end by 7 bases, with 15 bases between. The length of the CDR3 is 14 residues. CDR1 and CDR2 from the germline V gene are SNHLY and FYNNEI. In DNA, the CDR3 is TGTGCCAGCAGTGAGGGACATGATTATGGGACCCAGTACTTC. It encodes CASSEGHDYGTQYF.

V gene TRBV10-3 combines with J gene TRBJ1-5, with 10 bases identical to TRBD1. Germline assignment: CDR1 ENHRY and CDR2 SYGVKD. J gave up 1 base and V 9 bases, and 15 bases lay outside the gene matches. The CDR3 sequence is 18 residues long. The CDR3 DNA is TGTGCCATGGCCTCCGGGACAGGGGTAGATGGAAGCAATCAGCCCCAGCATTTT. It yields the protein CAMASGTGVDGSNQPQHF.

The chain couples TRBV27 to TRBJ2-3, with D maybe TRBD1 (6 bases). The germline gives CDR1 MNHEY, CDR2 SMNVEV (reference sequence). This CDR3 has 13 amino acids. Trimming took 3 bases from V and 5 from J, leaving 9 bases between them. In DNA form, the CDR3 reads TGTGCCAGCAGTTTGACAGGTGGAGATACGCAGTATTTT. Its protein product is CASSLTGGDTQYF.

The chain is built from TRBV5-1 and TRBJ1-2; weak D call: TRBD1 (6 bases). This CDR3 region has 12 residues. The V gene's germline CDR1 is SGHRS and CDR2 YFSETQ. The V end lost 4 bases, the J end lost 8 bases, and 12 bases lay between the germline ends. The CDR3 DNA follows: TGCGCCAGCAGCACAAACAGGGCGGGCTACACCTTC. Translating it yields CASSTNRAGYTF.

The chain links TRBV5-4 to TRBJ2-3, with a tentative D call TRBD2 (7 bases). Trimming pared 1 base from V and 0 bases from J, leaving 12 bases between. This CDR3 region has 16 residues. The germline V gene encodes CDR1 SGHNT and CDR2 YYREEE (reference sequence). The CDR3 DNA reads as TGTGCCAGCAGCTTGCCGCGGGGGCCTAGCACAGATACGCAGTATTTT. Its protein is CASSLPRGPSTDTQYF.

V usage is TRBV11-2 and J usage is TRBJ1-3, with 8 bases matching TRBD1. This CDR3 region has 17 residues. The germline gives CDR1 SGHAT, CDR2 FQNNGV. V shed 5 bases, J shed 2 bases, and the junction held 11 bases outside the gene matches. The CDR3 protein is CASSRRTGLSPGNTIYF. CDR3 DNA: TGTGCCAGCAGCCGGCGGACAGGGCTATCTCCTGGAAACACCATATATTTT.

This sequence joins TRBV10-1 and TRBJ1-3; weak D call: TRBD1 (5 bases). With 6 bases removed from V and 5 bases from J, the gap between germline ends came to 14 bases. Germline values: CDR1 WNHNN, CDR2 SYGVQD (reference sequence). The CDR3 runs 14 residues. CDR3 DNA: TGCGCCAGCAGGGACACTTTCAACAGAAACACCATATATTTT. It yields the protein CASRDTFNRNTIYF.

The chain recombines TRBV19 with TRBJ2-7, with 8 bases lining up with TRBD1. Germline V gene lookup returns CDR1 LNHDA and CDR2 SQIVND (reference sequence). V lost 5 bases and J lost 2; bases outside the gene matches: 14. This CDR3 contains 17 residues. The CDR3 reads CASSVLTSGGAAYEQYF. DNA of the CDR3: TGTGCCAGTAGTGTATTAACTTCAGGGGGCGCCGCCTACGAGCAGTACTTC.

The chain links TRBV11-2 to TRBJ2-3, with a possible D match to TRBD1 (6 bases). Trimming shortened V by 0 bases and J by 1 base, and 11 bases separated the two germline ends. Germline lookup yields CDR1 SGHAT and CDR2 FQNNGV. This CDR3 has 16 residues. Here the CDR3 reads CASSLEGARGTDTQYF. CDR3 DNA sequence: TGTGCCAGCAGCTTAGAGGGGGCGCGCGGCACAGATACGCAGTATTTT.

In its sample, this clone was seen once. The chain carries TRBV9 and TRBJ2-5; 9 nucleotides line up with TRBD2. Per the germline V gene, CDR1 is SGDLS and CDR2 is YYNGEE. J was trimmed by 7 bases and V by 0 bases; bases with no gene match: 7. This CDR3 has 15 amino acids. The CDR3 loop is CASSVGTSARGTQYF. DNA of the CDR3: TGTGCCAGCAGCGTAGGGACTAGCGCCCGGGGGACCCAGTACTTC.

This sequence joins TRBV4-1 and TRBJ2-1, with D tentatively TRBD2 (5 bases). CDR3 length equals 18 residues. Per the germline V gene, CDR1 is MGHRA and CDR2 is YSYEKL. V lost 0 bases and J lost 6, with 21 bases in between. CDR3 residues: CASSQDPLYVGVSNEQFF. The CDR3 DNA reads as TGCGCCAGCAGCCAAGATCCATTGTATGTGGGAGTATCCAATGAGCAGTTCTTC.

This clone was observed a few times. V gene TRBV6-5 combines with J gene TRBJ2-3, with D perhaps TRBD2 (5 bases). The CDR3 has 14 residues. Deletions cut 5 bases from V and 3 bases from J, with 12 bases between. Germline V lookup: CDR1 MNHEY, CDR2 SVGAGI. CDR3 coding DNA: TGTGCCAGCAGTCCGGGGTTTCTAACAGATACGCAGTATTTT. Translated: CASSPGFLTDTQYF.

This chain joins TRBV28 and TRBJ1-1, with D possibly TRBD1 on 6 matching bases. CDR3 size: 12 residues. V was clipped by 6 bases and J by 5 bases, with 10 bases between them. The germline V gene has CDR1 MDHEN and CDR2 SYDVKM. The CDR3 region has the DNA TGTGCCAGCAGCGCGGGGGCGACTGAAGCTTTCTTT. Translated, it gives CASSAGATEAFF.

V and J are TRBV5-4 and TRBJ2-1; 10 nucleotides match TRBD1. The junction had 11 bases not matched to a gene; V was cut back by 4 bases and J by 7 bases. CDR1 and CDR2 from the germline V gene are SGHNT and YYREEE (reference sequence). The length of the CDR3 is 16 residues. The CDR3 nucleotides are TGTGCCAGCAGCACCCGGGACAGGGGTTTGCTGAATGAGCAGTTCTTC. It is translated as CASSTRDRGLLNEQFF.

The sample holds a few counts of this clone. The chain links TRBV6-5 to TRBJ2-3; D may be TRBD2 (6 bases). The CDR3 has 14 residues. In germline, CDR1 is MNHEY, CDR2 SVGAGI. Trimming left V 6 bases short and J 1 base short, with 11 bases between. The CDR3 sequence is CASRGRGGTDTQYF. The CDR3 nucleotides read TGTGCCAGCAGGGGGCGCGGGGGCACAGATACGCAGTATTTT.

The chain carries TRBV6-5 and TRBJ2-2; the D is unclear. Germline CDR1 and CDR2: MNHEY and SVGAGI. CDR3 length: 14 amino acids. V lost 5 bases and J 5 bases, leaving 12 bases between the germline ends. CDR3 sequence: CASSTPIRTGELFF. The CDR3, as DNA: TGTGCCAGCAGTACCCCTATTCGGACCGGGGAGCTGTTTTTT.

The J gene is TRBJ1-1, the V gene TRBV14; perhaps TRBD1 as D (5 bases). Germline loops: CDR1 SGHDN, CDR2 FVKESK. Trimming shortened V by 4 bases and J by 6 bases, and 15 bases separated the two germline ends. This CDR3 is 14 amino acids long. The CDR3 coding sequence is TGTGCCAGCAGCCTAATAGGGAGGGACTCTGAAGCTTTCTTT. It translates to CASSLIGRDSEAFF.

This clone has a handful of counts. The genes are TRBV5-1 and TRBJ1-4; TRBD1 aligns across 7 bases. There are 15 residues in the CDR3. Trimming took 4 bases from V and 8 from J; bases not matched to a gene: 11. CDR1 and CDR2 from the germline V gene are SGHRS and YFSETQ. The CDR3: CASSQQGTLEEKLFF. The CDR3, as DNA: TGCGCCAGCAGCCAACAGGGGACCTTAGAAGAAAAACTGTTTTTT.

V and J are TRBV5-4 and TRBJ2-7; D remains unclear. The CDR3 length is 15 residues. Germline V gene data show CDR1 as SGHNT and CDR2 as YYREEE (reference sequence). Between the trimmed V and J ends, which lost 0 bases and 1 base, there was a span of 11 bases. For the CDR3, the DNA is TGTGCCAGCAGCTTGGACAGATCCTCATCCTACGAGCAGTACTTC. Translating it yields CASSLDRSSSYEQYF.

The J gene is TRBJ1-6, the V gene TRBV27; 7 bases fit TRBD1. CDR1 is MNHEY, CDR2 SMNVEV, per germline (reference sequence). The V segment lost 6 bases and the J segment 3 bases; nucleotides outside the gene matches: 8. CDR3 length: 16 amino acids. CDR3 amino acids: CASRGAGGLYNSPLHF. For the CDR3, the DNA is TGTGCCAGCAGGGGTGCAGGGGGTCTCTATAATTCACCCCTCCACTTT.

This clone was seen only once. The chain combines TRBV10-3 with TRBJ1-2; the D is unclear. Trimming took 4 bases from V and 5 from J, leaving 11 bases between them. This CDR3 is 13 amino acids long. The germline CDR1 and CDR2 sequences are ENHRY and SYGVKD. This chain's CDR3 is CAISADAGYGYTF. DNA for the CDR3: TGTGCCATCAGTGCGGACGCGGGGTATGGCTACACCTTC.

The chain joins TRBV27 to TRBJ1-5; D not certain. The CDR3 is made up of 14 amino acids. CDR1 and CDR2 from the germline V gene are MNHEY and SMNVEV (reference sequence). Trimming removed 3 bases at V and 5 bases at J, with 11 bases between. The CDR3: CASSFRSSDQPQHF. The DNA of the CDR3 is TGTGCCAGCAGTTTTAGGAGTTCAGATCAGCCCCAGCATTTT.

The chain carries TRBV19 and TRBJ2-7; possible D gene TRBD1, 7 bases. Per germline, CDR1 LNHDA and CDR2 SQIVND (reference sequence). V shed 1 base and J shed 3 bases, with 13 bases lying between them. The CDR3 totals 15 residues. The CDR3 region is CASSIARDSNYEQYF. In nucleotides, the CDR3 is TGTGCCAGTAGTATAGCGCGGGACAGCAACTACGAGCAGTACTTC. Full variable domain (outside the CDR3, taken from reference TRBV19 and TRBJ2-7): DGGITQSPKYLFRKEGQNVTLSCEQNLNHDAMYWYRQDPGQGLRLIYYSQIVNDFQKGDIAEGYSVSREKKESFPLTVTSAQKNPTAFYLCASSIARDSNYEQYFGPGTRLTVT.

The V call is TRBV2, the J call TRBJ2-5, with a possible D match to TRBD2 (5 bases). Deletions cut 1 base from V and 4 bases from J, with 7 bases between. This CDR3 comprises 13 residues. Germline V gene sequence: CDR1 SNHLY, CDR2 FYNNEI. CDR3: CASSEEGVETQYF. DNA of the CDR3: TGTGCCAGCAGTGAAGAGGGAGTAGAGACCCAGTACTTC.

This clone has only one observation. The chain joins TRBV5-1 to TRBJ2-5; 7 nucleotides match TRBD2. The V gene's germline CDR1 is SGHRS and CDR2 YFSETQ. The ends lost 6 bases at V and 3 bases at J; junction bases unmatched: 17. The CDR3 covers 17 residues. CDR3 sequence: CASTYRREGLSKETQYF. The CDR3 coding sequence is TGCGCCAGCACCTATCGGAGGGAGGGGCTTTCGAAAGAGACCCAGTACTTC.

CDR3 sequence: CASSPGQGATDTQYF. The CDR3 bases are TGTGCCAGCAGCCCCGGACAGGGGGCAACAGATACGCAGTATTTT. V gene TRBV11-2 combines with J gene TRBJ2-3; 11 bases are a match to TRBD1. Per germline, CDR1 SGHAT and CDR2 FQNNGV. This CDR3 region has 15 residues. J gave up 3 bases and V 5 bases, and 4 bases lay outside the gene matches.

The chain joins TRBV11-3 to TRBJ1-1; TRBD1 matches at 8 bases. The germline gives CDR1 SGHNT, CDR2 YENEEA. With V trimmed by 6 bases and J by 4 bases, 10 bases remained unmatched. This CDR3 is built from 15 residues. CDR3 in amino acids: CASSYPDRGGTEAFF. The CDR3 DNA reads TGTGCCAGCAGTTACCCAGACAGGGGAGGCACTGAAGCTTTCTTT.